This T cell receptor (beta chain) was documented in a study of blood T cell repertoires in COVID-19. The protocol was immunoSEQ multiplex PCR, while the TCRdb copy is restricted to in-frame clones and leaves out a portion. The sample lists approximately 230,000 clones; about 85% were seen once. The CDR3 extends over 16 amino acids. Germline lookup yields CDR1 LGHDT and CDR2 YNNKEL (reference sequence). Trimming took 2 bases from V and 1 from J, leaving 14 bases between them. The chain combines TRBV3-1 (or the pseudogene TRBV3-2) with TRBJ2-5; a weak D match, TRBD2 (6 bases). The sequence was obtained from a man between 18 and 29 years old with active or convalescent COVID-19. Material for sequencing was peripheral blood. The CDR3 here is CASSQFLMRGQETQYF. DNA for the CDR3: TGTGCCAGCAGCCAATTCTTAATGCGGGGCCAAGAGACCCAGTACTTC.